Each of the 23 T cell receptor beta chains below was sequenced from the same sample in a study of cytomegalovirus exposure and HLA in healthy donors. Clones were read by immunoSEQ multiplex PCR, and TCRdb kept only the in-frame ones, dropping some. This table holds 120,000 or so clones, 85% to 90% found once. Material for sequencing was PBMCs. The receptor set was obtained from a woman between 25 and 40 years old in good health and CMV-seronegative.

CDR3 bases: TGTGCCAGCAGCTTAGTTGCCGCGGGGGCCCCCACAGATACGCAGTATTTT. Translation: CASSLVAAGAPTDTQYF. The chain carries TRBV7-6 and TRBJ2-3; TRBD2 might be the D (7 bases). The V end lost 1 base, the J end lost 2 bases, and 16 bases lay between the germline ends. CDR3 length equals 17 residues. Per the germline V gene, CDR1 is SGHVS and CDR2 is FNYEAQ. Filled out from reference TRBV7-6 and TRBJ2-3, the complete variable domain reads GAGVSQSPRYKVTKRGQDVALRCDPISGHVSLYWYRQALGQGPEFLTYFNYEAQQDKSGLPNDRFSAERPEGSISTLTIQRTEQRDSAMYRCASSLVAAGAPTDTQYFGPGTRLTVL.

This clone was detected only a few times. The CDR3, as DNA: TGTGCCAGCAGGGGGACAGTGGGTTCACCCCTCCACTTT. Its translation: CASRGTVGSPLHF. The V gene is TRBV2, the J gene TRBJ1-6, with 7 bases that match TRBD1. Germline lookup yields CDR1 SNHLY and CDR2 FYNNEI. With V trimmed by 6 bases and J by 9 bases, 5 bases remained unmatched. The CDR3 length is 13 residues.

V usage is TRBV9 and J usage is TRBJ2-3; 10 bases are shared with TRBD2. CDR1 and CDR2 (germline): SGDLS, YYNGEE. This CDR3 region has 19 residues. Trimming removed 1 base from V and 1 base from J; junction bases left unmatched: 12. As DNA, the CDR3 is TGTGCCAGCAGCGTATTTGCTAGCGGGGGCCCATTGGGCACAGATACGCAGTATTTT. It codes for CASSVFASGGPLGTDTQYF.

V and J are TRBV25-1 and TRBJ2-1, with D possibly TRBD2 on 7 matching bases. V dropped 3 bases and J dropped 4 bases, with 16 bases sitting between them. This CDR3 region has 16 residues. CDR1 and CDR2 from the germline V gene are MGHDK and SYGVNS. The CDR3 bases are TGTGCCAGCAGTGATAGGGACTACAGGGAATACAATGAGCAGTTCTTC. This sequence encodes CASSDRDYREYNEQFF.

This rearrangement joins TRBV6-6 to TRBJ2-1; 8 positions agree with TRBD1. The junction had 7 bases not matched to a gene; V was cut back by 0 bases and J by 6 bases. This CDR3 is 16 amino acids long. CDR1 MNHNY and CDR2 SVGAGI come from the germline V gene (reference sequence). CDR3 in amino acids: CASSYSGRGLSNEQFF. The DNA of the CDR3 is TGTGCCAGCAGTTACTCCGGCAGGGGGCTCAGCAATGAGCAGTTCTTC.

The rearrangement joins TRBV23-1 to TRBJ2-5; D not resolved. TRBV23-1 is noted as an ORF with a role that remains uncertain. Trimming removed 3 bases at V and 3 bases at J, with 8 bases between. The CDR3 consists of 13 residues. The CDR3: CASSQRDEETQYF. In DNA form, the CDR3 reads TGCGCCAGCAGTCAGCGAGATGAAGAGACCCAGTACTTC.

This clone has only one observation. The rearrangement joins TRBV6-6 to TRBJ1-2; D is perhaps TRBD1 (6 bases). Trimming removed 6 bases at V and 8 bases at J, with 13 bases between. Per the germline V gene, CDR1 is MNHNY and CDR2 is SVGAGI (reference sequence). CDR3 length: 12 amino acids. The CDR3 bases are TGTGCCAGCAGCGCAACCAGGGGCGGCTACACCTTC. Residues: CASSATRGGYTF.

By sample fraction, this clone is medium-sized. Other DNA sequences in this specimen translate into the identical CDR3. This chain links TRBV6-5 with TRBJ2-3, with 13 bases identical to TRBD2. The CDR3 contains 15 residues. Per the germline V gene, CDR1 is MNHEY and CDR2 is SVGAGI. V was clipped by 6 bases and J by 3 bases; unmatched bases: 3. The CDR3 loop reads CASSLLAGGTDTQYF. CDR3 nucleotide sequence: TGTGCCAGCAGCTTACTAGCGGGGGGGACAGATACGCAGTATTTT.

The CDR3 nucleotides read TGCGCCAGCAGGCAGGGACAGATGAACACTGAAGCTTTCTTT. It codes for CASRQGQMNTEAFF. This chain links TRBV5-1 with TRBJ1-1; TRBD1 matches at 7 bases. With 5 bases clipped from V and 0 bases from J, the junction kept 4 bases outside the gene matches. CDR3 size: 14 residues. Germline loops: CDR1 SGHRS, CDR2 YFSETQ.

The chain has TRBV27 and TRBJ1-2; no firm D call. Trimming shortened V by 3 bases and J by 4 bases, and 9 bases separated the two germline ends. CDR1 and CDR2 from the germline V gene are MNHEY and SMNVEV (reference sequence). The CDR3 covers 13 residues. The CDR3 sequence is CASSFSGSYGYTF. CDR3 in DNA: TGTGCCAGCAGTTTTTCGGGATCCTATGGCTACACCTTC.

The chain recombines TRBV6-1 with TRBJ2-3; 7 bases line up with TRBD2. The junction had 4 bases not matched to a gene; V was cut back by 10 bases and J by 0 bases. The germline gives CDR1 MNHNS, CDR2 SASEGT. CDR3 length: 13 amino acids. CDR3 in DNA: TGTGCCATGCGCGGGGGTAGCACAGATACGCAGTATTTT. Protein sequence: CAMRGGSTDTQYF.

This clone was picked up one time. The J gene is TRBJ2-7, the V gene TRBV6-5; 12 positions match TRBD2. The CDR3 has 16 amino acids. Trimming at V came to 4 bases and at J to 3 bases, leaving 7 bases not matched to a gene. CDR1 and CDR2 from the germline V gene are MNHEY and SVGAGI. CDR3 DNA sequence: TGTGCCAGCAGTTCCCCGACTAGCGGGGGAGTCTACGAGCAGTACTTC. Its protein is CASSSPTSGGVYEQYF.

The rearrangement joins TRBV6-6 to TRBJ1-2; D may be TRBD1 (6 bases). This CDR3 spans 15 amino acids. Germline CDR1 is MNHNY and CDR2 is SVGAGI (reference sequence). Trimming took off 5 bases at V and 4 bases at J, with 17 bases between the two ends. In DNA, the CDR3 is TGTGCCAGCAGTCCCCCTCCGACAGGATTCTATGGCTACACCTTC. Translation gives CASSPPPTGFYGYTF.

V is TRBV15 and J is TRBJ2-2; TRBD2 aligns across 8 bases. CDR1 and CDR2 (germline): LNHNV, YYDKDF (reference sequence). V lost 1 base to trimming and J lost 6 bases; unmatched junction nucleotides: 13. The CDR3 has 18 residues. CDR3 bases: TGTGCCACCAGCAGAGGGGGTAGCGGGGCCCTCAGGGCCGGGGAGCTGTTTTTT. Translated: CATSRGGSGALRAGELFF.

This chain connects TRBV4-3 to TRBJ2-7; maybe TRBD1 (6 bases). Germline CDR1 is LGHNA and CDR2 is YSLEER. The V and J ends lost 1 base and 4 bases respectively, with 17 bases between them. The CDR3 has 16 amino acids. This chain's CDR3 is CASSQGYGGGRYEQYF. The DNA of the CDR3 is TGCGCCAGCAGCCAAGGGTATGGGGGCGGAAGATACGAGCAGTACTTC.

The chain has TRBV5-1 and TRBJ2-6, with 7 bases fitting TRBD1. CDR1 SGHRS and CDR2 YFSETQ come from the germline V gene. The CDR3 has 16 amino acids. J gave up 2 bases and V 0 bases, and 2 bases lay outside the gene matches. Written as DNA, the CDR3 is TGCGCCAGCAGCTTGGGGGGGACAGCTGGGGCCAACGTCCTGACTTTC. Residues: CASSLGGTAGANVLTF.

The chain combines TRBV7-2 with TRBJ1-3; a possible D gene is TRBD1 (5 bases). The V gene lost 3 bases and the J gene lost 4 bases, with 10 bases spanning the gap. The CDR3 is 14 amino acids. The germline V gene encodes CDR1 SGHTA and CDR2 FQGNSA. The CDR3 DNA follows: TGTGCCAGCAGCTTCGCAGGGCCAGGAAACACCATATATTTT. Its translation: CASSFAGPGNTIYF.

The CDR3 DNA follows: TGTGCCAGCAGCTGGGCAGGTGAGCAGTTCTTC. It translates to CASSWAGEQFF. J is TRBJ2-1 and V is TRBV7-8, with D uncertain. Trimming shortened V by 4 bases and J by 9 bases, and 7 bases separated the two germline ends. Germline lookup yields CDR1 SGHVS and CDR2 FQNEAQ. CDR3 length equals 11 residues.

V is TRBV6-1 and J is TRBJ1-3, with D perhaps TRBD1 (5 bases). CDR3 length: 15 residues. Deletions cut 3 bases from V and 1 base from J, with 10 bases between. From germline, CDR1 is MNHNS and CDR2 SASEGT. This CDR3 reads CASSDYPGSGNTIYF. For the CDR3, the DNA is TGTGCCAGCAGTGATTACCCAGGGTCTGGAAACACCATATATTTT.

The chain couples TRBV7-2 to TRBJ2-2, with D possibly TRBD1 on 5 matching bases. With 1 base removed from V and 5 bases from J, the gap between germline ends came to 11 bases. The CDR3 covers 15 residues. The germline V gene has CDR1 SGHTA and CDR2 FQGNSA. Written as DNA, the CDR3 is TGTGCCAGCAGCTTAGACAGGTCCCTGACCGGGGAGCTGTTTTTT. Amino acids: CASSLDRSLTGELFF. Using reference TRBV7-2 and TRBJ2-2 for the parts outside the CDR3, the full variable domain is GAGVSQSPSNKVTEKGKDVELRCDPISGHTALYWYRQSLGQGLEFLIYFQGNSAPDKSGLPSDRFSAERTGGSVSTLTIQRTQQEDSAVYLCASSLDRSLTGELFFGEGSRLTVL.

V usage is TRBV2 and J usage is TRBJ1-1; D gene unclear. Per germline, CDR1 SNHLY and CDR2 FYNNEI. Trimming cost V 2 bases and J 1 base, with 11 bases left between them. The CDR3 length is 15 residues. This CDR3 reads CASSERAPSNTEAFF. In DNA form, the CDR3 reads TGTGCCAGCAGTGAACGAGCCCCCTCGAACACTGAAGCTTTCTTT.

The V gene is TRBV7-9, the J gene TRBJ2-5; 8 bases line up with TRBD2. The CDR3 is 15 amino acids. The trim removed 3 bases at V and 5 bases at J, leaving 8 bases unmatched. Germline V gene data show CDR1 as SEHNR and CDR2 as FQNEAQ (reference sequence). For the CDR3, the DNA is TGTGCCAGCAGCTTCGGGGGGGCAATATGGGAGACCCAGTACTTC. This gives the protein CASSFGGAIWETQYF.

The chain employs TRBV9 and TRBJ2-7, with 10 bases identical to TRBD1. V shed 0 bases, J shed 4 bases, and the junction held 13 bases outside the gene matches. There are 18 residues in the CDR3. The V gene's germline CDR1 is SGDLS and CDR2 YYNGEE. CDR3 DNA sequence: TGTGCCAGCAGCGTAGAACAATGTCGGACAGGGGGTAAATACGAGCAGTACTTC. Amino acids: CASSVEQCRTGGKYEQYF.